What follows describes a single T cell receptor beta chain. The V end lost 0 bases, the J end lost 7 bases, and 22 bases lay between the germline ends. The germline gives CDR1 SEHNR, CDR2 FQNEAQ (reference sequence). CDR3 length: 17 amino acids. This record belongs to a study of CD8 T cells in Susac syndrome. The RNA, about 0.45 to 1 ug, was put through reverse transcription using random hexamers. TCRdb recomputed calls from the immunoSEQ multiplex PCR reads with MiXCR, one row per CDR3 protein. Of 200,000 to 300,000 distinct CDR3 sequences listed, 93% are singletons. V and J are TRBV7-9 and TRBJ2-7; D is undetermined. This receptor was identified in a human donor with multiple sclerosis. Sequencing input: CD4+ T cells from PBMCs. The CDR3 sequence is CASSLARTVSADTEQYF. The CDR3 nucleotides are TGTGCCAGCAGCTTAGCGCGAACGGTGTCGGCCGACACGGAGCAGTACTTC.